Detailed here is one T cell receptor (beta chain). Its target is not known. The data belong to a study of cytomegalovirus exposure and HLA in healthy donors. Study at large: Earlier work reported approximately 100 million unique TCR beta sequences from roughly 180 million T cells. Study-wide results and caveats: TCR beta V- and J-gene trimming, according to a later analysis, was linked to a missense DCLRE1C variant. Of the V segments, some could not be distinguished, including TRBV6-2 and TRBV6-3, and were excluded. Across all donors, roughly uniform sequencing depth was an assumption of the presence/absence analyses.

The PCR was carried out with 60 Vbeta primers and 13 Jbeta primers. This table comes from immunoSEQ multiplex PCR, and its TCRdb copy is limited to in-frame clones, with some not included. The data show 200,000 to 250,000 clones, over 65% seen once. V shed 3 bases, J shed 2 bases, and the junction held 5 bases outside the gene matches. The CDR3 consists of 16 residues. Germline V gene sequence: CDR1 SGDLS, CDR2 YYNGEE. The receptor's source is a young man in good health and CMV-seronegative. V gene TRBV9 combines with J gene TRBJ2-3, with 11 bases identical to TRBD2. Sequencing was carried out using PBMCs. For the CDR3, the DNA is TGTGCCAGCAGCGGGGGACTAGCGGTTGCCACAGATACGCAGTATTTT. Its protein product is CASSGGLAVATDTQYF. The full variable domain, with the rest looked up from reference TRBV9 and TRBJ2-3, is DSGVTQTPKHLITATGQRVTLRCSPRSGDLSVYWYQQSLDQGLQFLIQYYNGEERAKGNILERFSAQQFPDLHSELNLSSLELGDSALYFCASSGGLAVATDTQYFGPGTRLTVL.